These 3 T cell receptor beta chains share one sample of origin, sequenced in a study of blood T cell repertoires in COVID-19. Sequencing was performed with immunoSEQ multiplex PCR; in TCRdb, only in-frame clones are kept and a portion is missing. Among 110,000 or so clones listed, roughly 80% were seen once. Sequencing input: peripheral blood. The receptors were gathered from a human donor in a cohort sampled during active COVID-19.

The chain couples TRBV28 to TRBJ1-6; D possibly corresponds to TRBD1 (6 bases). There are 14 residues in the CDR3. V lost 4 bases and J 7 bases, leaving 11 bases between the germline ends. Germline V gene lookup returns CDR1 MDHEN and CDR2 SYDVKM. The CDR3 DNA follows: TGTGCCAGCAGTTCCCGAGACAGGAATTCACCCCTCCACTTT. Amino acids: CASSSRDRNSPLHF. The variable domain in full, with the rest retrieved from reference TRBV28 and TRBJ1-6, is DVKVTQSSRYLVKRTGEKVFLECVQDMDHENMFWYRQDPGLGLRLIYFSYDVKMKEKGDIPEGYSVSREKKERFSLILESASTNQTSMYLCASSSRDRNSPLHFGNGTRLTVT.

This sequence joins TRBV28 and TRBJ1-2; 8 nucleotides match TRBD1. With V trimmed by 4 bases and J by 8 bases, 12 bases remained unmatched. The CDR3 is made up of 15 amino acids. The germline CDR1 and CDR2 sequences are MDHEN and SYDVKM. DNA of the CDR3: TGTGCCAGCAGTTGGGGAGTGGGCAGGGGGCAAGGCTACACCTTC. This codes for CASSWGVGRGQGYTF.

There are a few counts of this clone. J is TRBJ1-5 and V is TRBV6-2 or TRBV6-3; TRBD1 matches at 7 bases. The CDR3 totals 14 residues. Germline CDR1 and CDR2: MNHEY and SVGEGT. V dropped 4 bases and J dropped 6; count of bases not matched to a gene: 6. The DNA of the CDR3 is TGTGCCAGCAGTTCCCCTAACAGGGGTCAGCCCCAGCATTTT. It yields the protein CASSSPNRGQPQHF.